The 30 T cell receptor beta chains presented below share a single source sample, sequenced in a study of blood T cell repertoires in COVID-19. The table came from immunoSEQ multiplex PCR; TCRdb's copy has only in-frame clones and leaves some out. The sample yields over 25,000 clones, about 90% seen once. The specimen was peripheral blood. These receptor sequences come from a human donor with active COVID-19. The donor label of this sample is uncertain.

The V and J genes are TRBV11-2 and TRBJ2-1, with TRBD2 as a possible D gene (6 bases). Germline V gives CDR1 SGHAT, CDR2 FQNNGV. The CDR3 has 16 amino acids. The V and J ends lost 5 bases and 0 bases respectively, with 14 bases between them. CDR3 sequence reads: CASSPQGGVSYNEQFF. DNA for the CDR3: TGTGCCAGCAGCCCACAAGGCGGGGTCTCCTACAATGAGCAGTTCTTC.

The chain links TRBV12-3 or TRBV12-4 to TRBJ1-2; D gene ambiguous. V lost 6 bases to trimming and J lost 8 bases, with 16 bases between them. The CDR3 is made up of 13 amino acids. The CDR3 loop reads CASSITGPGGYTF. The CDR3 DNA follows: TGTGCCAGCAGCATAACCGGGCCGGGGGGCTACACCTTC.

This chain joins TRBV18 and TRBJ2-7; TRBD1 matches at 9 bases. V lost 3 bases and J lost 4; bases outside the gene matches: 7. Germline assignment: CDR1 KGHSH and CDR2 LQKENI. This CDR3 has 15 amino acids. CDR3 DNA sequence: TGTGCCAGCTCACCCCCTCCGGGACAGGGATACGAGCAGTACTTC. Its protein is CASSPPPGQGYEQYF.

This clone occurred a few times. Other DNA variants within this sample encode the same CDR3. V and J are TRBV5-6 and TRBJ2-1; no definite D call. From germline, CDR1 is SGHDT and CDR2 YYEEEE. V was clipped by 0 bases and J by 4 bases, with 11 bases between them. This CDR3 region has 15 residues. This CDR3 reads CASSLVSSFYNEQFF. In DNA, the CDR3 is TGTGCCAGCAGCTTGGTTTCTAGTTTTTACAATGAGCAGTTCTTC.

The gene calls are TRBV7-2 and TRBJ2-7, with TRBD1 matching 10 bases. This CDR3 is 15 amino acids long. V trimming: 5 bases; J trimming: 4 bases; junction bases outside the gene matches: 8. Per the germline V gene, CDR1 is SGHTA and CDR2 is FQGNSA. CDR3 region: CASSPGTGAFYEQYF. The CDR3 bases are TGTGCCAGCAGCCCCGGGACAGGGGCCTTTTACGAGCAGTACTTC.

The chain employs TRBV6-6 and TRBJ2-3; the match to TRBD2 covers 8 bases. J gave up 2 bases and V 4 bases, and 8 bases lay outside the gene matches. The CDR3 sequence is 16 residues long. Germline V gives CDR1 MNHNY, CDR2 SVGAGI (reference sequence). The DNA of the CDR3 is TGTGCCAGCAGTTCCCCGGTAGCGGGGACCACAGATACGCAGTATTTT. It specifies CASSSPVAGTTDTQYF.

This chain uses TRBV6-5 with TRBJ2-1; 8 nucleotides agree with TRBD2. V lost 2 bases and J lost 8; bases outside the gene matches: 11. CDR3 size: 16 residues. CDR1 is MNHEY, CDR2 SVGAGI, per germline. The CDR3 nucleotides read TGTGCCAGCAGTTACCTTTCCGCGGGAGGATCGGATGAGCAGTTCTTC. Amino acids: CASSYLSAGGSDEQFF.

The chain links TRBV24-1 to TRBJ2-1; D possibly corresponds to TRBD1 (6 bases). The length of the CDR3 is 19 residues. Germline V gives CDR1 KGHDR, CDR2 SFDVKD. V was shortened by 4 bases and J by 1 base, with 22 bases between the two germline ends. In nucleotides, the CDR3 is TGTGCCACCAGTGAGGGTACAGGGCGGCGCGGCCTTTCCTACAATGAGCAGTTCTTC. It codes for CATSEGTGRRGLSYNEQFF.

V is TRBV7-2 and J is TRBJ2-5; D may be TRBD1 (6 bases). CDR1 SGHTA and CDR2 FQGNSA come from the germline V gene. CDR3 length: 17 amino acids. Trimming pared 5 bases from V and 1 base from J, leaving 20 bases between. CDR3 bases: TGTGCCAGCAGCGCCACAGGGTTTCCTATTCCCCAAGAGACCCAGTACTTC. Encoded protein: CASSATGFPIPQETQYF.

The CDR3 loop reads CASSQDIRTGLVLETQYF. In DNA form, the CDR3 reads TGTGCCAGCAGCCAAGATATACGAACGGGACTGGTTTTGGAGACCCAGTACTTC. The chain employs TRBV14 and TRBJ2-5, with a tentative D call TRBD2 (6 bases). This CDR3 comprises 18 residues. Looked up from germline, CDR1 is SGHDN and CDR2 is FVKESK. V was shortened by 0 bases and J by 5 bases, with 22 bases between the two germline ends.

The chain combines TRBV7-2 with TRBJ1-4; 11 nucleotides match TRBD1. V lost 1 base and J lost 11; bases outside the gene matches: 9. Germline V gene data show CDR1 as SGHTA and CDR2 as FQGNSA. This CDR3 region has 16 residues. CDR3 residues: CASSLVAWDRGDKLFF. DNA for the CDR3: TGTGCCAGCAGCTTAGTTGCCTGGGACAGGGGGGACAAACTGTTTTTT.

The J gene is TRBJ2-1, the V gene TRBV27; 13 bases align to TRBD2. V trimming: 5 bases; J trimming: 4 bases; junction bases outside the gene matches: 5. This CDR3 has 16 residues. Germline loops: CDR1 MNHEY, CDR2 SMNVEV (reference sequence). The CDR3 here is CASSTGTSGKYNEQFF. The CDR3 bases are TGTGCCAGCAGTACCGGGACTAGCGGGAAATACAATGAGCAGTTCTTC.

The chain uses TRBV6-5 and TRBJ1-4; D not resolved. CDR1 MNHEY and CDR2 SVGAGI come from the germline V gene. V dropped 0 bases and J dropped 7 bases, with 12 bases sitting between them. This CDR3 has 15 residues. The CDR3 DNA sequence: TGTGCCAGCAGTTACTCAGGAGGGAGGGCTGAAAAACTGTTTTTT. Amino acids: CASSYSGGRAEKLFF.

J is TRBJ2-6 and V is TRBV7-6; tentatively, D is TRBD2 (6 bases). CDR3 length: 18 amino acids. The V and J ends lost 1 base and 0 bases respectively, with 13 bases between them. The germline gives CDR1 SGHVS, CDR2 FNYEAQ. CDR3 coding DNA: TGTGCCAGCAGCTTAGGGGGGGACGGGAGCTCTGGGGCCAACGTCCTGACTTTC. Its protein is CASSLGGDGSSGANVLTF.

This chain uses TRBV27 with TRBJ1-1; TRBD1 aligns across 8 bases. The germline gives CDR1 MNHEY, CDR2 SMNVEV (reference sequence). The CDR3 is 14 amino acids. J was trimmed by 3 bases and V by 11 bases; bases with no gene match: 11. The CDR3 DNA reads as TGTGCCTCCGGGACAGGAGCCCATGACACTGAAGCTTTCTTT. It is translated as CASGTGAHDTEAFF.

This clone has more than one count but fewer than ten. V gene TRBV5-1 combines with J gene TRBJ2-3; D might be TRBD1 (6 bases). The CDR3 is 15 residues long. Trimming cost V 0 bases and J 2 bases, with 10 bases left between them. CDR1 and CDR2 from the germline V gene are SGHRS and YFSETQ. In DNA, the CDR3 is TGCGCCAGCAGCTTGGACGGACAGTACACAGATACGCAGTATTTT. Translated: CASSLDGQYTDTQYF.

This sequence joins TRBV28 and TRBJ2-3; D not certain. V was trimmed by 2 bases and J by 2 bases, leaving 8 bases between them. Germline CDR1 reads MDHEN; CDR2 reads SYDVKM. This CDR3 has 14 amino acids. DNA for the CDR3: TGTGCCAGCAGTTTACCCCCTCTCACAGATACGCAGTATTTT. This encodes CASSLPPLTDTQYF. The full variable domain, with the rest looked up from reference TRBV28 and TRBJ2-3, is DVKVTQSSRYLVKRTGEKVFLECVQDMDHENMFWYRQDPGLGLRLIYFSYDVKMKEKGDIPEGYSVSREKKERFSLILESASTNQTSMYLCASSLPPLTDTQYFGPGTRLTVL.

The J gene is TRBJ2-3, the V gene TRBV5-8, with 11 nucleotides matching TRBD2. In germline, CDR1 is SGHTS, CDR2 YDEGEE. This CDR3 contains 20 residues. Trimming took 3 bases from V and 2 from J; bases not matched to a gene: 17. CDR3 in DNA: TGTGCCAGCAGCTCCCAGAAGGCTAGCGGGAGGCCCCCTCCCACAGATACGCAGTATTTT. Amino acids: CASSSQKASGRPPPTDTQYF.

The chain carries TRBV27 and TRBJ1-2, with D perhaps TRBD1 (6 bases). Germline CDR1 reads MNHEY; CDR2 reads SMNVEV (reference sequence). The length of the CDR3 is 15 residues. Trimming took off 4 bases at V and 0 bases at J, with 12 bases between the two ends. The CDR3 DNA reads TGTGCCAGCAGTTCCCGGGGGGGGCCTAACTATGGCTACACCTTC. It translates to CASSSRGGPNYGYTF.

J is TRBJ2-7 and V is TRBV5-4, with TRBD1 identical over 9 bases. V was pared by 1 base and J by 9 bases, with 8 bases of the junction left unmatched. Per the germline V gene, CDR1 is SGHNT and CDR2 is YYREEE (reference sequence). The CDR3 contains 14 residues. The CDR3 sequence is CASSLSDRGVRQYF. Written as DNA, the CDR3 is TGTGCCAGCAGCTTGTCTGACAGGGGGGTGAGGCAGTACTTC.

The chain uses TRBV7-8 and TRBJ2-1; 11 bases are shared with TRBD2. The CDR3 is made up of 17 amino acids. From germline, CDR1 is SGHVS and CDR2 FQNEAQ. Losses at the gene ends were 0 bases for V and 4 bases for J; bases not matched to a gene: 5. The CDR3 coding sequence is TGTGCCAGCAGCTTAGCCTTGACTAGCGGGATTTACAATGAGCAGTTCTTC. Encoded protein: CASSLALTSGIYNEQFF.

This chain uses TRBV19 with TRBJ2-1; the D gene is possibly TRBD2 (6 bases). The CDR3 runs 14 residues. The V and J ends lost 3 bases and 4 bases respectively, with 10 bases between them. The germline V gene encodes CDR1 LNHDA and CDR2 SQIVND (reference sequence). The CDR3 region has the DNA TGTGCCAGTAGTATCGGAGGGGATTACAATGAGCAGTTCTTC. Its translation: CASSIGGDYNEQFF.

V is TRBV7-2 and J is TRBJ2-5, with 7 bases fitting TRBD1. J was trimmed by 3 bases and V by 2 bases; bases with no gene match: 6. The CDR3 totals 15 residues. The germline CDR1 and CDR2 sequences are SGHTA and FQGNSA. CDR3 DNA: TGTGCCAGCAGCTTACGAATGACAGGGAAAGAGACCCAGTACTTC. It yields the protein CASSLRMTGKETQYF.

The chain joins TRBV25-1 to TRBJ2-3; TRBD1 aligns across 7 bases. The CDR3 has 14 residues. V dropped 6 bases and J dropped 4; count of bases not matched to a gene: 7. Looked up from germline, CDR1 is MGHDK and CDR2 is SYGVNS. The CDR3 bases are TGTGCCAGCAGGAGACAGGGAAGGGCAGATACGCAGTATTTT. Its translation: CASRRQGRADTQYF.

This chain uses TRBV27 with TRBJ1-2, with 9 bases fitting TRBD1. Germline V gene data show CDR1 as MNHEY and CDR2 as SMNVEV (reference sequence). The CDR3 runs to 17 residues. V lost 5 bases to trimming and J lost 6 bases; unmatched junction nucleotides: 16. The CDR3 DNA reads TGTGCCAGCAGTCCCCTCCTCGCGGGACAGGGATCAAATGGCTACACCTTC. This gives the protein CASSPLLAGQGSNGYTF.

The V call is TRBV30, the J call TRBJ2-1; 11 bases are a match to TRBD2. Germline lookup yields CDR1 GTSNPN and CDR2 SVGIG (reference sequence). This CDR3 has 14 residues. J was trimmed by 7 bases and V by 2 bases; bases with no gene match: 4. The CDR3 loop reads CAWSRSGRANEQFF. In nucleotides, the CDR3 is TGTGCCTGGAGTCGTAGCGGGAGGGCTAATGAGCAGTTCTTC.

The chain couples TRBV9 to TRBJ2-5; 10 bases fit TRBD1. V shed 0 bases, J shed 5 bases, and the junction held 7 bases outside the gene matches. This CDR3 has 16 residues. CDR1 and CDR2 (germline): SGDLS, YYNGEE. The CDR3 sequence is CASSVGETGGRETQYF. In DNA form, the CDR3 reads TGTGCCAGCAGCGTAGGGGAGACAGGGGGCAGGGAGACCCAGTACTTC.

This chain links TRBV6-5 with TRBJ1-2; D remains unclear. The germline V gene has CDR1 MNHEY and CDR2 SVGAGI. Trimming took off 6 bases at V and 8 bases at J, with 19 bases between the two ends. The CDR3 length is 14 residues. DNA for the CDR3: TGTGCCAGCAGACCCCCGGAGGAGGTGAGCGGCTACACCTTC. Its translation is CASRPPEEVSGYTF.

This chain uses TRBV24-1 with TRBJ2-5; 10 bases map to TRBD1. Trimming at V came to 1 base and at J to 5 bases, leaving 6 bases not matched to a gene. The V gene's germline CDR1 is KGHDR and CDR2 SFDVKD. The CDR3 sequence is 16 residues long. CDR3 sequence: CATSDFRQGARETQYF. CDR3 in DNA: TGTGCCACCAGTGATTTCCGACAGGGGGCCAGGGAGACCCAGTACTTC.

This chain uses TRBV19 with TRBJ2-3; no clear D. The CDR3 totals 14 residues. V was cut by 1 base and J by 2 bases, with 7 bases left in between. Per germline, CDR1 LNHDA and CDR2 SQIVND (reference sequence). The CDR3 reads CASSIVGVTDTQYF. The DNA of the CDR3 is TGTGCCAGTAGTATAGTGGGCGTCACAGATACGCAGTATTTT.